The next 14 T cell receptor beta chains were all read from a single sample in a study of cytomegalovirus exposure and HLA in healthy donors. PCR involved 60 Vbeta and 13 Jbeta primers. Profiling relied on immunoSEQ multiplex PCR, and the TCRdb table lists in-frame clones only, not all of them. The sample contains 90,000 to 150,000 clones, around 84% of which appear only once. The specimen was PBMCs. The origin of the receptors is a woman aged 25 to 45 in good health and CMV-seropositive.

The V and J genes are TRBV9 and TRBJ1-2; 8 bases line up with TRBD1. CDR3 length: 15 amino acids. Germline V lookup: CDR1 SGDLS, CDR2 YYNGEE. Trimming removed 1 base from V and 4 bases from J; junction bases left unmatched: 6. CDR3 sequence: CASSVSTGVGYGYTF. In DNA form, the CDR3 reads TGTGCCAGCAGCGTATCGACAGGGGTTGGCTATGGCTACACCTTC.

V is TRBV21-1 and J is TRBJ1-2; the D call TRBD1 from the table was never checked on the DNA. TRBV21-1 is termed a pseudogene. This CDR3 contains 16 residues. The CDR3 protein is CASSKPRQSRDYGYTF. DNA of the CDR3: TGTGCCAGCAGCAAACCCCGACAGTCAAGGGACTATGGCTACACCTTC.

This chain connects TRBV13 to TRBJ2-1, with 8 bases that match TRBD2. V gave up 5 bases and J gave up 5 bases; unmatched junction bases: 2. Germline values: CDR1 PRHDT, CDR2 FYEKMQ (reference sequence). The CDR3 consists of 13 residues. CDR3 nucleotides: TGTGCCAGCAGCCCGCGGGGGGACAATGAGCAGTTCTTC. Protein product: CASSPRGDNEQFF.

This chain connects TRBV5-5 to TRBJ2-7, with TRBD1 as a possible D gene (5 bases). With 4 bases removed from V and 7 bases from J, the gap between germline ends came to 15 bases. This CDR3 comprises 13 residues. CDR1 is SGHKS, CDR2 YYEKEE, per germline (reference sequence). In nucleotides, the CDR3 is TGTGCCAGCAGCCCAGGGTCTTCGCGGGAGCAGTACTTC. Residues: CASSPGSSREQYF.

This chain uses TRBV11-2 with TRBJ2-5; D might be TRBD1 (6 bases). V was trimmed by 4 bases and J by 0 bases, leaving 9 bases between them. Germline values: CDR1 SGHAT, CDR2 FQNNGV. This CDR3 has 14 amino acids. Written as DNA, the CDR3 is TGTGCCAGCAGCTCGGGGACATACCAAGAGACCCAGTACTTC. This codes for CASSSGTYQETQYF.

The chain links TRBV15 to TRBJ1-6; 7 bases match TRBD1. V was pared by 5 bases and J by 7 bases, with 5 bases of the junction left unmatched. Germline V gene data show CDR1 as LNHNV and CDR2 as YYDKDF (reference sequence). This CDR3 contains 14 residues. Written as DNA, the CDR3 is TGTGCCACCAGCCAAACAGGGGACAATTCACCCCTCCACTTT. As protein: CATSQTGDNSPLHF.

The rearrangement links TRBV6-5 to TRBJ2-7, with TRBD1 identical over 10 bases. Trimming removed 0 bases from V and 2 bases from J; junction bases left unmatched: 4. This CDR3 comprises 16 residues. The germline CDR1 and CDR2 sequences are MNHEY and SVGAGI. CDR3 protein: CASSYSWTGGAYEQYF. Here the CDR3 DNA reads TGTGCCAGCAGTTACTCGTGGACAGGGGGAGCCTACGAGCAGTACTTC.

This clone has just a few counts. The chain has TRBV7-2 and TRBJ1-1; 7 nucleotides align to TRBD1. Germline V lookup: CDR1 SGHTA, CDR2 FQGNSA. This CDR3 is built from 14 residues. The trim removed 5 bases at V and 1 base at J, leaving 4 bases unmatched. The CDR3, as DNA: TGTGCCAGCAGCCCCGGGACAGCGAACACTGAAGCTTTCTTT. Protein sequence: CASSPGTANTEAFF.

The chain has TRBV2 and TRBJ1-4; D ambiguous. Germline CDR1 SNHLY, CDR2 FYNNEI. The CDR3 extends over 12 amino acids. Trimming took 6 bases from V and 3 from J, leaving 5 bases between them. CDR3 DNA: TGTGCCAGCAGGAGGGCTAATGAAAAACTGTTTTTT. Translating it yields CASRRANEKLFF.

J is TRBJ2-1 and V is TRBV27; TRBD2 matches at 12 bases. With 6 bases clipped from V and 7 bases from J, the junction kept 13 bases outside the gene matches. The length of the CDR3 is 17 residues. Germline V gene lookup returns CDR1 MNHEY and CDR2 SMNVEV (reference sequence). This chain's CDR3 is CASSQLGMTSGGNEQFF. The CDR3 DNA reads TGTGCCAGCAGCCAGTTGGGTATGACTAGCGGGGGAAATGAGCAGTTCTTC.

The CDR3 DNA reads as TGTGCCAGCAGCAAGAACTTAGCGGGGCAAGAGACCCAGTACTTC. It encodes CASSKNLAGQETQYF. This chain uses TRBV4-2 with TRBJ2-5; 8 bases are shared with TRBD2. CDR1 is LGHNA, CDR2 YNFKEQ, per germline. V was pared by 5 bases and J by 2 bases, with 7 bases of the junction left unmatched. CDR3 length equals 15 residues.

This chain connects TRBV16 to TRBJ2-3; TRBD1 agrees at 8 bases. The J segment lost 2 bases and the V segment lost 5 bases, leaving 6 bases of the junction unmatched. This CDR3 spans 15 amino acids. Germline CDR1 and CDR2: KGHSY and FQNENV. CDR3 residues: CASSRTGHATDTQYF. CDR3 sequence (DNA): TGTGCCAGCAGCAGGACAGGGCATGCCACAGATACGCAGTATTTT.

This clone was observed a single time. J is TRBJ2-1 and V is TRBV7-3; tentative D call: TRBD2 (5 bases). Trimming removed 0 bases at V and 4 bases at J, with 16 bases between. There are 17 residues in the CDR3. The germline CDR1 and CDR2 sequences are SGHTA and FQGTGA. This CDR3 is CASSLTTDYGKYNEQFF. The CDR3 region has the DNA TGTGCCAGCAGCTTAACGACCGACTACGGGAAATACAATGAGCAGTTCTTC.

This clone was observed a single time. J is TRBJ1-2 and V is TRBV2; 7 positions agree with TRBD1. J lost 4 bases, V lost 5 bases, and 4 bases had no gene match. This CDR3 is built from 13 residues. In germline, CDR1 is SNHLY, CDR2 FYNNEI. Here the CDR3 reads CASSPTGIYGYTF. The DNA of the CDR3 is TGTGCCAGCAGTCCGACAGGGATCTATGGCTACACCTTC.